The entry that follows covers one T cell receptor beta chain sequence. Antigen specificity is unknown. TCRdb called the reads again in MiXCR, with one record for every CDR3 protein. In the table there are about 700,000 distinct CDR3 sequences, around a third of which are singletons. Losses at the gene ends were 1 base for V and 0 bases for J; bases not matched to a gene: 4. CDR3 length: 16 residues. From germline, CDR1 is SGHAT and CDR2 FQNNGV. The data are from a study of T cell repertoires in cytomegalovirus infection. Turning to the study itself: The study used recently identified HLA-C-restricted and well-studied HLA-B-restricted CMV epitopes. Based on public TCR beta signatures, there were indications of CMV infection and of a matching HLA type. Study-level points and caveats: Public TCR beta family frequency separated CMV-and-HLA carriers, including in an independent cohort. CMV-specific TCR beta clonotypes restricted by HLA-C were the ones dominating the ex vivo response.

Sequenced material: cultured PBMCs, taken from culture after CMV antigen stimulation. This clonotype was obtained from a human donor in good health (CMV status not recorded). Some clones in this sample may be carry-over from other donors' samples. The chain is built from TRBV11-2 and TRBJ2-3; 7 nucleotides agree with TRBD2. As DNA, the CDR3 is TGTGCCAGCAGCTTAGGGACTAGTACGAGCACAGATACGCAGTATTTT. Amino acids: CASSLGTSTSTDTQYF. Drawing the rest from reference TRBV11-2 and TRBJ2-3, the complete variable domain is EAGVAQSPRYKIIEKRQSVAFWCNPISGHATLYWYQQILGQGPKLLIQFQNNGVVDDSQLPKDRFSAERLKGVDSTLKIQPAKLEDSAVYLCASSLGTSTSTDTQYFGPGTRLTVL.